This T cell receptor beta chain was sequenced during a study of low-dose radiotherapy and immunotherapy resistance in tumors. Study-wide background: Radiation delivery to Cohort 1 consisted of 0.5 Gy per fraction every 2 weeks, summing to 6.5 Gy. A dose of 300 mg of oral aspirin was taken by patients daily for four cycles from cycle 1 day 1. Each two-week cycle included intravenous cyclophosphamide 200 mg/m2, given one day before radiation and immunotherapy.

V lost 6 bases, J lost 1 base, and 6 bases stayed unmatched. Germline values: CDR1 SGHTA, CDR2 FQGNSA. This CDR3 is 15 amino acids long. A note on this clonotype: This sequence may be a read error, since a much larger clone differs from it by one base.

As for time point: before trial treatment. With TRAV- and TRBV-specific primers, first-strand cDNA was made, covering the alpha and beta chains. The TCRs were subjected to amplification over around 19 PCR cycles employing a constant-region primer in conjunction with a V-primer adapter. TCRdb called the reads again in MiXCR, with one record for every CDR3 protein. The sample comprises around 83,000 distinct CDR3 sequences, approximately 20% of which are singletons, and around 6.3% rests with the top ten. The chain employs TRBV7-2 and TRBJ2-3; 8 nucleotides align to TRBD2. The specimen comprised PBMCs, sampled before treatment. The TCR sequence derives from a male donor with prostate cancer. DNA for the CDR3: TGTGCCAGCAGGGTTAACGGGGGGGGCACAGATACGCAGTATTTT. Encoded protein: CASRVNGGGTDTQYF. Supplemented by reference TRBV7-2 and TRBJ2-3, the full variable domain reads GAGVSQSPSNKVTEKGKDVELRCDPISGHTALYWYRQSLGQGLEFLIYFQGNSAPDKSGLPSDRFSAERTGGSVSTLTIQRTQQEDSAVYLCASRVNGGGTDTQYFGPGTRLTVL.